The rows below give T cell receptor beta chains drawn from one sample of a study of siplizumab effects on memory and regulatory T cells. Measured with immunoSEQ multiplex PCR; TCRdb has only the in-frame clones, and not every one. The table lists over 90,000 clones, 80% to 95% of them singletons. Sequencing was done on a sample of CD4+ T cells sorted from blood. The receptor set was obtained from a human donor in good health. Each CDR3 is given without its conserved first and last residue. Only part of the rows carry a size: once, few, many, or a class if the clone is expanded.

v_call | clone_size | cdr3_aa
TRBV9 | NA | ASSTGYDSPLH
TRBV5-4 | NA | ASSFPGTGLQETQY
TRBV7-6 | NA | ASSLVDFTAVQEETQY
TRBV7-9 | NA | ASSLSSGNTIY
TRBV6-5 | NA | ASSYSRPGGPNEQF
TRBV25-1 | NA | ASSDGSFTDEAF
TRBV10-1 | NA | ASSEWDRGPRQPQH
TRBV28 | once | ASRPQGQGSTDTQY
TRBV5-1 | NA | ASSLEGLESYEQY
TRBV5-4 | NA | ASSPGTPSTGELF
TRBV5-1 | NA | ASSLPGQGKPEQF
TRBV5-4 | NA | ASSRPGQGRGETQY
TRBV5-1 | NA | ASRYTGTSGNEQY
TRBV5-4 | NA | ASSPAGGVGQPQH
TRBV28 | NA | ASSSLTTAHPQH
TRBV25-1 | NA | ASSELKGYTDTQY
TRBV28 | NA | ASSATGSFYEQY
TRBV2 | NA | ASSANKLGEKLF
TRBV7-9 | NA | ASSLGQGYGYT
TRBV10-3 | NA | AISEGTGGPSGRSNIQY
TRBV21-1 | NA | ASSRTWLLDTQY